This T cell receptor beta chain was identified in a study of cytomegalovirus exposure and HLA in healthy donors. At the level of the study: Approximately 200 million T cells yielded some 120 million unique TCR beta sequences in earlier analysis. Findings and caveats of the study: Sequences of the TCR beta chain were said to predict the HLA-A and HLA-B alleles of most subjects accurately. By a later analysis, the bulk of CMV-associated TCR beta chains appeared HLA-restricted.

Primers included in the PCR were 60 Vbeta and 13 Jbeta primers. Profiled with immunoSEQ multiplex PCR; TCRdb holds only in-frame clones, not every one. The profile shows about 200,000 clones, approximately 70% of them singletons. Donors were ostensibly healthy at sampling, although undocumented immune exposures were probable. A remark on this clone: Antigen specificity is unknown.

Trimming stripped 2 bases from V and 9 bases from J, with 13 bases between. Germline V CDR1 and CDR2: SGHAT, FQNNGV. CDR3 length: 13 residues. This clonotype was obtained from a middle-aged man in good health and CMV-seropositive. The material sequenced was PBMCs. This rearrangement joins TRBV11-2 to TRBJ2-5, with D unclear. This CDR3 is CASSLTLSRAQYF. CDR3 nucleotides: TGTGCCAGCAGCTTAACCCTTTCCCGGGCCCAGTACTTC.